This T cell receptor beta chain was sequenced in a study of tumor-infiltrating lymphocytes in localized non-small cell lung cancer. Study-level information: Several tumor histologies, both smoking statuses, and some post-neoadjuvant chemotherapy samples were included. Tumor tissue and non-adjacent uninvolved lung came from each patient.

Remarks on this clone: Its antigen is not identified.

Produced via immunoSEQ multiplex PCR; TCRdb's table is partial and in-frame only. The table records approximately 6,200 clones, about 79% of them present only once. Study observations and caveats: TCR sequencing covered a subset of patients with enough tissue. Technical variation could not be separated from intratumor heterogeneity here.

The sequence came from a human donor with non-small cell lung cancer. The specimen sequenced was uninvolved lung tissue not adjacent to the tumor.

The CDR3 sequence: CASSPEGTGTNYGYTF. As DNA, the CDR3 is TGTGCCAGCAGCCCAGAGGGGACAGGGACGAACTATGGCTACACCTTC. V is TRBV5-6 and J is TRBJ1-2, with 9 bases that match TRBD1. Germline V lookup: CDR1 SGHDT, CDR2 YYEEEE. CDR3 length: 16 amino acids. Unmatched junction bases numbered 9, after V lost 4 bases and J lost 2 bases.